One T cell receptor (beta chain) is described in this entry. The junction differs from germline at one of its ends, possibly a read error. The sample originates from a study of blood T cells in healthy people across ages. A second PCR, run for about 7 to 11 cycles, used a sample-barcoded 5' primer plus a J-beta primer mix. A single record per CDR3 protein comes from TCRdb applying MiXCR to the 5' RACE reads. The sample holds about 570,000 distinct CDR3 sequences, 27% seen once. This CDR3 has 14 residues. Germline V gives CDR1 ENHRY, CDR2 SYGVKD. These data were also filed under a second study, of T cells of mothers and their children.

The TCR originated in a boy aged 2 to 9 in good health. The specimen sequenced was blood. The rearrangement links TRBV10-3 to TRBJ2-7; a possible D gene is TRBD1 (6 bases). The CDR3 here is CAISVGQPSDEQYF. In nucleotides, the CDR3 is TGTGCCATCAGTGTCGGACAGCCCTCCGACGAGCAGTACTTC.